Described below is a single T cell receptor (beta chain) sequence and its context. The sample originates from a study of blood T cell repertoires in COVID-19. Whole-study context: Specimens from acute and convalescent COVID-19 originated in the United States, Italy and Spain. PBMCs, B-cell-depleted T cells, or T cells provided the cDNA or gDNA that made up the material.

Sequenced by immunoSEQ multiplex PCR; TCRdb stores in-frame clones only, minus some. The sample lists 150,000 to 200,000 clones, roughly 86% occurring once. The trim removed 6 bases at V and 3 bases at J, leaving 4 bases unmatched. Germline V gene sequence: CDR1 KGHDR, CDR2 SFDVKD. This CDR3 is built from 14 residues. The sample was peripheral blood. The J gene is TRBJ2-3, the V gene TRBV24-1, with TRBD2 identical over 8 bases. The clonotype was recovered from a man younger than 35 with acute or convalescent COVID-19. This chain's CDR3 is CATSRGGQTDTQYF. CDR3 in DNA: TGTGCCACCAGTCGGGGGGGCCAGACAGATACGCAGTATTTT.